Presented here are 18 T cell receptor beta chains from one specimen sequenced in a study of shared clonotypes between healthy human individuals. Sequenced by immunoSEQ multiplex PCR; TCRdb stores in-frame clones only, minus some. The sample has about 490,000 clones, 81% seen once. Specimen: PBMCs. These receptors were taken from a woman aged 40 to 50 in good health. Some clones in this sample may be carry-over from other donors' samples.

In the case of this clone: This probably arose from a read error, given a far larger clone one base away. The chain combines TRBV5-1 with TRBJ1-2; no clear D. The germline V gene encodes CDR1 SGHRS and CDR2 YFSETQ. This CDR3 region has 13 residues. The CDR3 protein is CSSSLADGYGYTF. In nucleotides, the CDR3 is TGCTCCAGCAGCTTGGCGGACGGCTATGGCTACACCTTC.

This clone came up a few times. The chain employs TRBV28 and TRBJ1-1, with D unresolved. The V gene lost 3 bases and the J gene lost 2 bases, with 13 bases spanning the gap. Germline loops: CDR1 MDHEN, CDR2 SYDVKM. CDR3 length: 15 amino acids. CDR3 coding DNA: TGTGCCAGCAGTTTGCGTCACAGAGCTAACACTGAAGCTTTCTTT. This encodes CASSLRHRANTEAFF.

The chain joins TRBV6-5 to TRBJ1-1, with D unresolved. V was trimmed by 6 bases and J by 5 bases, leaving 10 bases between them. The V gene's germline CDR1 is MNHEY and CDR2 SVGAGI. This CDR3 is 12 amino acids long. CDR3 coding DNA: TGTGCCAGCAGCCGAGGGAATACTGAAGCTTTCTTT. Protein product: CASSRGNTEAFF.

The rearrangement joins TRBV28 to TRBJ2-1; 14 positions agree with TRBD2. Germline CDR1 is MDHEN and CDR2 is SYDVKM. The CDR3 runs to 17 residues. The V and J ends lost 5 bases and 4 bases, in that order; junction bases with no gene match: 7. The CDR3, as DNA: TGTGCCAGCAGTGGTCGGACTAGCGGGAGGTCTTACAATGAGCAGTTCTTC. Translating it yields CASSGRTSGRSYNEQFF.

The chain combines TRBV15 with TRBJ2-1; the match to TRBD2 covers 8 bases. CDR3 length: 16 residues. V gave up 0 bases and J gave up 4 bases; unmatched junction bases: 5. CDR1 is LNHNV, CDR2 YYDKDF, per germline (reference sequence). The CDR3 here is CATSRDRGRPYNEQFF. The CDR3 nucleotides are TGTGCCACCAGCAGAGATCGCGGGAGGCCTTACAATGAGCAGTTCTTC.

The chain has TRBV28 and TRBJ1-2, with a tentative D call TRBD1 (5 bases). The CDR3 consists of 15 residues. The V gene's germline CDR1 is MDHEN and CDR2 SYDVKM. Trimming pared 2 bases from V and 2 bases from J, leaving 12 bases between. The CDR3 sequence: CASSLQQVSNYGYTF. CDR3 sequence (DNA): TGTGCCAGCAGTTTACAACAGGTTTCAAACTATGGCTACACCTTC.

The CDR3 nucleotides are TGTGCCATCAGTGAACAGGGCGACCTTCAATCCCCTGATGGCTACACCTTC. It codes for CAISEQGDLQSPDGYTF. The chain couples TRBV10-3 to TRBJ1-2; TRBD1 is a possible D gene (6 bases). V shed 3 bases and J shed 6 bases, with 23 bases lying between them. CDR3 length: 17 amino acids. Germline loops: CDR1 ENHRY, CDR2 SYGVKD.

The V gene is TRBV29-1, the J gene TRBJ1-4; TRBD1 matches 11 bases. The CDR3 runs to 16 residues. V trimming: 3 bases; J trimming: 5 bases; junction bases outside the gene matches: 8. Looked up from germline, CDR1 is SQVTM and CDR2 is ANQGSEA. CDR3 sequence: CSVEARTGGENEKLFF. CDR3 DNA sequence: TGCAGCGTTGAGGCTCGGACAGGGGGCGAAAATGAAAAACTGTTTTTT. The whole variable domain, filled in from reference TRBV29-1 and TRBJ1-4, reads SAVISQKPSRDICQRGTSLTIQCQVDSQVTMMFWYRQQPGQSLTLIATANQGSEATYESGFVIDKFPISRPNLTFSTLTVSNMSPEDSSIYLCSVEARTGGENEKLFFGSGTQLSVL.

This chain connects TRBV9 to TRBJ2-3, with TRBD2 matching over 7 bases. Germline V gene lookup returns CDR1 SGDLS and CDR2 YYNGEE. The J segment lost 6 bases and the V segment lost 4 bases, leaving 8 bases of the junction unmatched. This CDR3 contains 14 residues. Here the CDR3 DNA reads TGTGCCAGCAGCATGGCGGCGGGAGATGATACGCAGTATTTT. This gives the protein CASSMAAGDDTQYF.

This chain joins TRBV6-1 and TRBJ1-4; D not resolved. Germline CDR1 reads MNHNS; CDR2 reads SASEGT. This CDR3 is 14 amino acids long. Trimming removed 8 bases at V and 1 base at J, with 11 bases between. The CDR3 sequence: CASGRGGTNEKLFF. DNA of the CDR3: TGTGCCAGCGGGCGAGGAGGAACTAATGAAAAACTGTTTTTT.

This chain joins TRBV18 and TRBJ2-1; D is unclear. This CDR3 is 13 amino acids long. Between the trimmed V and J ends, which lost 0 bases and 3 bases, there was a span of 3 bases. Germline lookup yields CDR1 KGHSH and CDR2 LQKENI. CDR3 sequence: CASSPPNYNEQFF. CDR3 DNA sequence: TGTGCCAGCTCACCACCTAACTACAATGAGCAGTTCTTC.

A remark on this clone: The likely explanation is a read error, given a far larger clone one base away. This sequence joins TRBV29-1 and TRBJ2-7; perhaps TRBD1 as D (6 bases). Germline lookup yields CDR1 SQVTM and CDR2 ANQGSEA. With 4 bases removed from V and 3 bases from J, the gap between germline ends came to 16 bases. The CDR3 consists of 14 residues. The CDR3 protein is CSVVQGNMYYEQYF. The CDR3 region has the DNA TGCAGCGTTGTACAGGGAAATATGTACTACGAGCAGTACTTC.

The V call is TRBV15, the J call TRBJ2-2; tentatively, D is TRBD2 (5 bases). CDR3 length: 13 residues. Looked up from germline, CDR1 is LNHNV and CDR2 is YYDKDF (reference sequence). Trimming took off 1 base at V and 10 bases at J, with 10 bases between the two ends. The CDR3 spells CATSRADFLELFF. In DNA, the CDR3 is TGTGCCACCAGCAGAGCGGACTTTTTGGAGCTGTTTTTT.

This sequence joins TRBV7-8 and TRBJ2-7, with TRBD1 matching 8 bases. J was trimmed by 2 bases and V by 4 bases; bases with no gene match: 7. The CDR3 is 15 amino acids. Germline assignment: CDR1 SGHVS and CDR2 FQNEAQ. The DNA of the CDR3 is TGTGCCAGCAGCTACCCCGGGACAGGTACCTACGAGCAGTACTTC. Translating gives CASSYPGTGTYEQYF.

Turning to this clone: A read error likely explains this, since a far larger clone differs by one base. Other DNA sequences in the sample encode the same CDR3. The chain is built from TRBV28 and TRBJ1-1; 12 bases fit TRBD1. The germline CDR1 and CDR2 sequences are MDHEN and SYDVKM. This CDR3 has 15 amino acids. CDR3 sequence (DNA): TGTGCCAGCAGTTCGGGACAGGGGGCTAGGACTGAGGCTTTCTTT. It codes for CASSSGQGARTEAFF.

Turning to this clone: A far larger clone is off by one base, so a read error is likely. The gene calls are TRBV6-1 and TRBJ2-2, with 7 bases identical to TRBD2. CDR1 is MNHNS and CDR2 is SASEGT in the germline V gene. The CDR3 is made up of 15 amino acids. The CDR3 DNA sequence: TGTGCCAGCAACGCGGGGGTGGAGAACACCGGGGAGCCGTTTTTT. Amino acid sequence: CASNAGVENTGEPFF.

The chain recombines TRBV7-2 with TRBJ1-2, with D perhaps TRBD1 (6 bases). The V end lost 1 base, the J end lost 4 bases, and 13 bases lay between the germline ends. The V gene's germline CDR1 is SGHTA and CDR2 FQGNSA. The CDR3 has 15 residues. The CDR3, as DNA: TGTGCCAGCAGCTTAGGTGGGGGCGGAGGCTATGGCTACACCTTC. This sequence encodes CASSLGGGGGYGYTF.

This chain links TRBV11-1 with TRBJ1-2; no reliable D call. The V gene lost 0 bases and the J gene lost 5 bases, with 7 bases spanning the gap. There are 13 residues in the CDR3. Germline V lookup: CDR1 SGHAT, CDR2 FQDESV (reference sequence). CDR3 sequence (DNA): TGTGCCAGCAGCTTAGCAGGAGAATATGGCTACACCTTC. Amino acid sequence: CASSLAGEYGYTF.